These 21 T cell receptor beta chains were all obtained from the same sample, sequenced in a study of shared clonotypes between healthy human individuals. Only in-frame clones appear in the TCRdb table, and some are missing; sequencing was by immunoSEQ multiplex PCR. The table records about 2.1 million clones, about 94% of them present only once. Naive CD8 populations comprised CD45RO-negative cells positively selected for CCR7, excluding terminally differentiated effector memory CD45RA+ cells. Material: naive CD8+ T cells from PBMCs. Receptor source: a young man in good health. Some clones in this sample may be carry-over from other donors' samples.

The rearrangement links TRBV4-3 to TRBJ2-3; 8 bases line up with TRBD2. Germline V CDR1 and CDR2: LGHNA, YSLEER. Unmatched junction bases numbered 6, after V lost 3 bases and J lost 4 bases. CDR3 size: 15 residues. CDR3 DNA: TGCGCCAGCAGCCAGCGAGCGGGAGTGGCAGATACGCAGTATTTT. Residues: CASSQRAGVADTQYF.

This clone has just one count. DNA of the CDR3: TGTGCCAGTGCATACGCCGGGGCCCAGCCCCAGCATTTT. Its translation: CASAYAGAQPQHF. The chain couples TRBV19 to TRBJ1-5; D is possibly TRBD1 (5 bases). The CDR3 is made up of 13 amino acids. Germline CDR1 LNHDA, CDR2 SQIVND (reference sequence). Trimming left V 8 bases short and J 7 bases short, with 15 bases between.

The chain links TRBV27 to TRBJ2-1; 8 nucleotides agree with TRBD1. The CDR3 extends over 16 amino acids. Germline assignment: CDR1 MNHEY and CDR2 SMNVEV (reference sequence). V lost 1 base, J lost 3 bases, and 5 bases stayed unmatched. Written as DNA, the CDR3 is TGTGCCAGCAGTTTATTCGGACAGGGTGGCTACAATGAGCAGTTCTTC. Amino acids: CASSLFGQGGYNEQFF.

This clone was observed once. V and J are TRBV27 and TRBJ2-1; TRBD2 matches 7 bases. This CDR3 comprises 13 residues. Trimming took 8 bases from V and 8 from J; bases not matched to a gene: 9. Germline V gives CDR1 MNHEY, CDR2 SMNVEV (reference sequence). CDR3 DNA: TGTGCCAGCGGGGCGGGAGCGCGGCATGAGCAGTTCTTC. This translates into CASGAGARHEQFF.

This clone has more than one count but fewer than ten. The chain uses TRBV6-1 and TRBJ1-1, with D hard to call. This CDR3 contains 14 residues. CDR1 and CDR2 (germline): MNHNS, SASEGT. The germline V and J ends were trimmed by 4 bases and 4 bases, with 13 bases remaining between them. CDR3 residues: CASSAVPGGTEAFF. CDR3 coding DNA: TGTGCCAGCAGTGCGGTCCCAGGTGGCACTGAAGCTTTCTTT.

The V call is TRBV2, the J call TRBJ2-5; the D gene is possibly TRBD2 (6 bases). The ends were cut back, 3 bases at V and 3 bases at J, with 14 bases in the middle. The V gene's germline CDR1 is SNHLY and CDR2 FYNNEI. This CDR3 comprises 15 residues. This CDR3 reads CASSEDPGAEETQYF. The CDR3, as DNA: TGTGCCAGCAGTGAGGATCCGGGAGCGGAAGAGACCCAGTACTTC. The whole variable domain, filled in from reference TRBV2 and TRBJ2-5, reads EPEVTQTPSHQVTQMGQEVILRCVPISNHLYFYWYRQILGQKVEFLVSFYNNEISEKSEIFDDQFSVERPDGSNFTLKIRSTKLEDSAMYFCASSEDPGAEETQYFGPGTRLLVL.

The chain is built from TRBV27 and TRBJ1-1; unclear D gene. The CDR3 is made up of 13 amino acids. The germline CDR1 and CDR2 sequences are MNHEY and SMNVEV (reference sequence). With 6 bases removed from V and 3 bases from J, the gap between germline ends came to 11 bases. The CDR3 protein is CASSLLGHTEAFF. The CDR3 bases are TGTGCCAGCAGCCTTCTAGGCCACACTGAAGCTTTCTTT.

The CDR3, as DNA: TGTGCCAGCAGCCCCCAGACAGGGGCGCCCGAAAAACTGTTTTTT. Its protein is CASSPQTGAPEKLFF. The genes are TRBV13 and TRBJ1-4, with TRBD1 matching 8 bases. The V segment lost 5 bases and the J segment 8 bases; nucleotides outside the gene matches: 10. The CDR3 contains 15 residues. Germline CDR1 is PRHDT and CDR2 is FYEKMQ (reference sequence). Full variable domain (outside the CDR3, taken from reference TRBV13 and TRBJ1-4): AAGVIQSPRHLIKEKRETATLKCYPIPRHDTVYWYQQGPGQDPQFLISFYEKMQSDKGSIPDRFSAQQFSDYHSELNMSSLELGDSALYFCASSPQTGAPEKLFFGSGTQLSVL.

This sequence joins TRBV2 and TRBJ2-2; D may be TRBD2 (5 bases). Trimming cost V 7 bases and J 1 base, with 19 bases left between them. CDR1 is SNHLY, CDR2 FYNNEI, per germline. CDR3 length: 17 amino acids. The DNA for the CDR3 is TGTGCCAGCACCCACGAAGGTTGGGGAGTGAACACCGGGGAGCTGTTTTTT. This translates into CASTHEGWGVNTGELFF. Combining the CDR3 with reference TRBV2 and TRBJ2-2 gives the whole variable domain EPEVTQTPSHQVTQMGQEVILRCVPISNHLYFYWYRQILGQKVEFLVSFYNNEISEKSEIFDDQFSVERPDGSNFTLKIRSTKLEDSAMYFCASTHEGWGVNTGELFFGEGSRLTVL.

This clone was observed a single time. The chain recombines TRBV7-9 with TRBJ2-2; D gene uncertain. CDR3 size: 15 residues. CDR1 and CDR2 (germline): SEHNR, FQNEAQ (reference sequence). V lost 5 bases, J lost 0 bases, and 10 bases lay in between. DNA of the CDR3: TGTGCCAGCAGCCCCCCACCGGCGAACACCGGGGAGCTGTTTTTT. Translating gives CASSPPPANTGELFF. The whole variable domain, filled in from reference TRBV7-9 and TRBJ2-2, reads DTGVSQNPRHKITKRGQNVTFRCDPISEHNRLYWYRQTLGQGPEFLTYFQNEAQLEKSRLLSDRFSAERPKGSFSTLEIQRTEQGDSAMYLCASSPPPANTGELFFGEGSRLTVL.

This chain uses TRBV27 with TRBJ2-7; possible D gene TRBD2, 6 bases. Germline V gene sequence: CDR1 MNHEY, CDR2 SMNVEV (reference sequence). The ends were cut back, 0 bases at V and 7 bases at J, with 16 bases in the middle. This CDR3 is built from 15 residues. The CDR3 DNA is TGTGCCAGCAGTTTATCAGGGGCGGGGAAGGGGGAGCAGTACTTC. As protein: CASSLSGAGKGEQYF.

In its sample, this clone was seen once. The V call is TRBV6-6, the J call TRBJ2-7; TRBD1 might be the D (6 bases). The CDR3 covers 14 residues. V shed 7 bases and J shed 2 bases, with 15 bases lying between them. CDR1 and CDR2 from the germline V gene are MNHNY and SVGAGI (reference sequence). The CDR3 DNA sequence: TGTGCCAGCACTACAGGGCCCGCTACCTACGAGCAGTACTTC. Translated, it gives CASTTGPATYEQYF.

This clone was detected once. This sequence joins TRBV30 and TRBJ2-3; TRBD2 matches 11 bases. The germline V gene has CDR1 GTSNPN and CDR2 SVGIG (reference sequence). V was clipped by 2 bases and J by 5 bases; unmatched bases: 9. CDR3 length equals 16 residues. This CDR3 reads CAWSKGASGRKDTQYF. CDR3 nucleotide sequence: TGTGCCTGGAGTAAGGGGGCTAGCGGGAGGAAAGATACGCAGTATTTT.

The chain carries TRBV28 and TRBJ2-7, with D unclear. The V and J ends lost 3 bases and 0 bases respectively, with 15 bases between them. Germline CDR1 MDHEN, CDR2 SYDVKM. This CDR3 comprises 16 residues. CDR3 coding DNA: TGTGCCAGCAGTTTTTCGGTCACGTTCAGCTCCTACGAGCAGTACTTC. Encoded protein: CASSFSVTFSSYEQYF.

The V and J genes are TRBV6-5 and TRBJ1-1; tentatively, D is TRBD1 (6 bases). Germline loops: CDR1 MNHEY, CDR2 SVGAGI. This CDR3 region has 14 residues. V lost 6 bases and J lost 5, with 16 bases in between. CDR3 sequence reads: CASSLYREGTEAFF. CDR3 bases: TGTGCCAGCAGCTTATACAGGGAGGGTACTGAAGCTTTCTTT.

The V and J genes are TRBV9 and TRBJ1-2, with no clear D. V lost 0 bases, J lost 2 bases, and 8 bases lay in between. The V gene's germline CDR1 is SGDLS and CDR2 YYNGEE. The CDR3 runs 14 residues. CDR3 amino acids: CASSVGWVNYGYTF. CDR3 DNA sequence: TGTGCCAGCAGCGTAGGTTGGGTAAACTATGGCTACACCTTC.

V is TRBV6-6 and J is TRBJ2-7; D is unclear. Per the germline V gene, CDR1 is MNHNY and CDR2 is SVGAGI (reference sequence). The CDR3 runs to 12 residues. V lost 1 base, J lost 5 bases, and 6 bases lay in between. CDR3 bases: TGTGCCAGCAGTTACTTACCAGACGAGCAGTACTTC. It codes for CASSYLPDEQYF.

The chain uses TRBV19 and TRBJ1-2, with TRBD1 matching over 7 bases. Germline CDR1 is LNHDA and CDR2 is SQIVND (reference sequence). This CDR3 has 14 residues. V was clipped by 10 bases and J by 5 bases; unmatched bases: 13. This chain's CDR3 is CATSQGIGAYGYTF. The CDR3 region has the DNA TGTGCCACTTCACAGGGGATAGGGGCTTATGGCTACACCTTC.

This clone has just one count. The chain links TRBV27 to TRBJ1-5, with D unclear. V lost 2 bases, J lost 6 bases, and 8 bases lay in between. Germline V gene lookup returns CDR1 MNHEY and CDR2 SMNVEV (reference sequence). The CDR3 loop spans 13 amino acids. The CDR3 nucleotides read TGTGCCAGCAGTTTAAACCCTCTTCAGCCCCAGCATTTT. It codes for CASSLNPLQPQHF.

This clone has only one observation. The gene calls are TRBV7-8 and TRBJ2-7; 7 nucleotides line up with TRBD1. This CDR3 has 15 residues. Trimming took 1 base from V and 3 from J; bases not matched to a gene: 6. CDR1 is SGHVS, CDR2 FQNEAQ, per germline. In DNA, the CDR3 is TGTGCCAGCAGCTTAGTCCGACAGGGTATCTACGAGCAGTACTTC. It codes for CASSLVRQGIYEQYF.

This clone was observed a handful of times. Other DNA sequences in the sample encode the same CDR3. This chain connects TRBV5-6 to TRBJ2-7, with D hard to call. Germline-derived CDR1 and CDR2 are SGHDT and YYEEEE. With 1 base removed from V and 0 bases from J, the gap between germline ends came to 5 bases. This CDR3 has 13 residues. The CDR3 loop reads CASSLTVSYEQYF. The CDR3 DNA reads TGTGCCAGCAGCTTGACAGTCTCCTACGAGCAGTACTTC.